Following are 22 T cell receptor beta chains from one sample sequenced in a study of blood T cells in healthy people across ages. With a J-beta primer mix and a sample-barcoded 5' primer, a second PCR ran about 7 to 12 cycles. TCRdb reprocessed the 5' RACE reads via MiXCR and lists one record per CDR3 protein. This sample has about 2 million distinct CDR3 sequences, with roughly 49% found just once. The sequencing sample was made of blood. These receptors all stem from a middle-aged woman in good health.

This clonotype has more than one count but fewer than ten. The chain links TRBV12-3 or TRBV12-4 to TRBJ2-1; TRBD1 aligns across 9 bases. V shed 2 bases and J 6 bases; nucleotides not matched to a gene: 5. The CDR3 runs 15 residues. The CDR3 protein is CASSLWDRATNEQFF. Here the CDR3 DNA reads TGTGCCAGCAGTTTATGGGACAGGGCTACCAATGAGCAGTTCTTC.

This clonotype was seen more than once but under ten times. The chain uses TRBV4-2 and TRBJ2-5, with a tentative D call TRBD2 (6 bases). Germline CDR1 and CDR2: LGHNA and YNFKEQ. V was cut by 1 base and J by 5 bases, with 17 bases left in between. CDR3 size: 16 residues. In DNA, the CDR3 is TGTGCCAGCAGCCAAGCAATGGGTTCAGGGAGGGAGACCCAGTACTTC. It translates to CASSQAMGSGRETQYF.

This rearrangement joins TRBV7-9 to TRBJ1-1; D uncertain. In germline, CDR1 is SEHNR, CDR2 FQNEAQ (reference sequence). V gave up 1 base and J gave up 6 bases, with 9 bases separating them. The CDR3 is 13 residues long. The CDR3 sequence: CASSLVVTPEAFF. The CDR3 DNA reads as TGTGCCAGCAGCTTAGTAGTCACCCCTGAAGCTTTCTTT.

This clonotype was counted between two and nine times. The CDR3: CASSETESTDTQYF. The CDR3 DNA reads TGTGCCAGCAGTGAGACAGAAAGCACAGATACGCAGTATTTT. The chain is built from TRBV7-2 and TRBJ2-3, with TRBD1 as a possible D gene (5 bases). V lost 6 bases and J 0 bases, leaving 10 bases between the germline ends. CDR3 length: 14 amino acids. Germline loops: CDR1 SGHTA, CDR2 FQGNSA.

The genes are TRBV5-1 and TRBJ2-2; D is ambiguous. Germline lookup yields CDR1 SGHRS and CDR2 YFSETQ. This CDR3 has 14 amino acids. Trimming removed 3 bases from V and 4 bases from J, with 10 bases in between. CDR3 amino acids: CASSSQPSTGELFF. CDR3 bases: TGCGCCAGCAGCTCCCAGCCGTCCACCGGGGAGCTGTTTTTT.

The chain has TRBV6-1 and TRBJ2-7; tentative D call: TRBD1 (6 bases). The CDR3 consists of 16 residues. The V end lost 5 bases, the J end lost 2 bases, and 19 bases lay between the germline ends. The germline V gene encodes CDR1 MNHNS and CDR2 SASEGT. CDR3 nucleotides: TGTGCCAGCAGTCCGATACAGGGTGGTTGGCCCTACGAGCAGTACTTC. This codes for CASSPIQGGWPYEQYF.

The genes are TRBV14 and TRBJ2-7, with TRBD2 as a possible D gene (5 bases). The J call may be in error: the DNA end matches TRBJ2-5 better. The germline gives CDR1 SGHDN, CDR2 FVKESK. The CDR3 is made up of 15 amino acids. CDR3 coding DNA: TGTGCCAGCAGCCCCGGGAATAGTGTGGGGGAGACCCAGTACTTC. Translated, it gives CASSPGNSVGETQYF.

This clonotype came up once. J is TRBJ2-7 and V is TRBV7-2; D uncertain. The J call is doubtful: the DNA matches TRBJ2-5 better. This CDR3 comprises 13 residues. CDR1 is SGHTA, CDR2 FQGNSA, per germline. The CDR3 DNA sequence: TGTGCCAGCAGCCCCCGACGGATGGAGACCCAGTACTTC. Protein: CASSPRRMETQYF.

This chain links TRBV6-4 with TRBJ2-3, with 10 bases identical to TRBD2. Germline V CDR1 and CDR2: MRHNA, SNTAGT. This CDR3 has 16 amino acids. The V gene end was trimmed by 5 bases and the J gene end by 3 bases; junction bases not matched to a gene: 8. CDR3 amino acids: CASSQSAGGRTDTQYF. The CDR3 DNA is TGTGCCAGCAGTCAATCAGCGGGGGGGAGGACAGATACGCAGTATTTT.

J is TRBJ2-5 and V is TRBV4-2, with TRBD2 identical over 10 bases. The DNA end is more similar to TRBJ2-7, so the J call may be wrong. CDR1 is LGHNA, CDR2 YNFKEQ, per germline. The CDR3 covers 18 residues. The CDR3 region is CASSQSRPLAGETYEQYF. CDR3 in DNA: TGTGCCAGCAGCCAAAGCCGACCTCTAGCGGGGGAGACCTACGAGCAGTACTTC.

J is TRBJ1-2 and V is TRBV7-8, with 9 positions matching TRBD1. V gave up 3 bases and J gave up 1 base; unmatched junction bases: 9. The CDR3 consists of 17 residues. Germline CDR1 reads SGHVS; CDR2 reads FQNEAQ. CDR3 sequence reads: CASSFSGTGSGNYGYTF. The CDR3 region has the DNA TGTGCCAGCAGCTTCAGCGGGACAGGGTCGGGTAACTATGGCTACACCTTC.

This clonotype was seen a few times. The V call is TRBV12-3 or TRBV12-4, the J call TRBJ1-2, with 10 bases that match TRBD1. V lost 6 bases to trimming and J lost 4 bases; unmatched junction nucleotides: 8. The CDR3 totals 15 residues. CDR3 nucleotide sequence: TGTGCCAGCAGACCTCCGGGACAGGGGCTCTATGGCTACACCTTC. Amino acid sequence: CASRPPGQGLYGYTF.

A note on this clonotype: Just one base apart from a much larger clone, this may be a read error. The gene calls are TRBV29-1 and TRBJ2-5; D might be TRBD2 (5 bases). The germline V and J ends were trimmed by 3 bases and 11 bases, with 16 bases remaining between them. Germline V gene sequence: CDR1 SQVTM, CDR2 ANQGSEA. The length of the CDR3 is 12 residues. The CDR3 DNA follows: TGCAGCGTTGACGGGGATGTAGCTGAGCAGTACTTC. It specifies CSVDGDVAEQYF.

In its sample, this clonotype was seen a few times. V usage is TRBV5-5 and J usage is TRBJ2-3; D possibly corresponds to TRBD2 (6 bases). V shed 0 bases and J shed 4 bases, with 15 bases lying between them. This CDR3 contains 16 residues. Germline CDR1 reads SGHKS; CDR2 reads YYEKEE (reference sequence). This CDR3 is CASSLAAAGKADTQYF. The CDR3 nucleotides read TGTGCCAGCAGCTTGGCCGCTGCGGGGAAGGCAGATACGCAGTATTTT.

The genes are TRBV5-1 and TRBJ2-7; 7 bases agree with TRBD1. This CDR3 region has 15 residues. CDR1 is SGHRS and CDR2 is YFSETQ in the germline V gene. The V and J ends lost 3 bases and 0 bases, in that order; junction bases with no gene match: 6. The CDR3 loop reads CASSSQQGSSYEQYF. CDR3 DNA: TGCGCCAGCAGCTCTCAACAGGGGTCCTCCTACGAGCAGTACTTC.

A single count supports this clonotype. The CDR3 sequence is CASSQGPLDRGDTEAFF. The CDR3 coding sequence is TGCGCCAGCAGCCAAGGTCCCCTTGACCGGGGAGACACTGAAGCTTTCTTT. The rearrangement joins TRBV4-3 to TRBJ1-1; D call uncertain. The length of the CDR3 is 17 residues. V was shortened by 1 base and J by 3 bases, with 18 bases between the two germline ends. Germline V lookup: CDR1 LGHNA, CDR2 YSLEER.

V is TRBV4-1 and J is TRBJ2-1; 10 nucleotides line up with TRBD2. V gave up 8 bases and J gave up 5 bases; unmatched junction bases: 6. In germline, CDR1 is MGHRA, CDR2 YSYEKL. The CDR3 is 14 amino acids. The CDR3 region is CASVLAGSHNEQFF. The DNA of the CDR3 is TGCGCCAGCGTACTAGCGGGGTCTCACAATGAGCAGTTCTTC.

The genes are TRBV6-5 and TRBJ1-2; D perhaps matches TRBD1 (6 bases). This CDR3 has 15 amino acids. Looked up from germline, CDR1 is MNHEY and CDR2 is SVGAGI. Trimming stripped 6 bases from V and 2 bases from J, with 16 bases between. In DNA form, the CDR3 reads TGTGCCAGCAGATTACTTAACAGGGAGAACTATGGCTACACCTTC. Residues: CASRLLNRENYGYTF.

The chain is built from TRBV24-1 and TRBJ2-1, with D tentatively TRBD1 or TRBD2 (5 bases each). The germline V and J ends were trimmed by 5 bases and 7 bases, with 11 bases remaining between them. CDR1 is KGHDR and CDR2 is SFDVKD in the germline V gene. The CDR3 spans 13 residues. CDR3 protein: CATSALGGNEQFF. The CDR3 DNA is TGTGCCACCAGTGCCCTTGGGGGTAATGAGCAGTTCTTC.

The chain recombines TRBV7-2 with TRBJ2-1; D uncertain. From germline, CDR1 is SGHTA and CDR2 FQGNSA. The V and J ends lost 1 base and 4 bases respectively, with 11 bases between them. The CDR3 is 15 residues long. CDR3 loop: CASSLVRAGYNEQFF. The CDR3 DNA follows: TGTGCCAGCAGCTTAGTCCGGGCAGGATACAATGAGCAGTTCTTC.

The table lists this clonotype with a few counts. V gene TRBV9 combines with J gene TRBJ2-5; 10 bases fit TRBD1. Matching the DNA end better, TRBJ2-7 makes the J call doubtful. Per the germline V gene, CDR1 is SGDLS and CDR2 is YYNGEE. CDR3 length equals 15 residues. CDR3 DNA: TGTGCCAGCAGCGTAGTGGGGACAGGGGTAAGCGAGCAGTACTTC. Amino acids: CASSVVGTGVSEQYF.

The V call is TRBV14, the J call TRBJ2-3; 9 nucleotides align to TRBD2. The CDR3 is 19 amino acids. V lost 4 bases and J lost 4; bases outside the gene matches: 18. Germline V gene data show CDR1 as SGHDN and CDR2 as FVKESK. DNA for the CDR3: TGTGCCAGCAGCCGGAGTTTACTGCGGGGGGGCCTATTCCCAGATACGCAGTATTTT. The encoded protein is CASSRSLLRGGLFPDTQYF.